This T cell receptor (beta chain) emerged from a study of blood T cell repertoires in COVID-19. About the research overall: Whether acute or convalescent, the COVID-19 samples came from the United States, Italy and Spain. The analysed material was cDNA or gDNA that came from T cells, B-cell-depleted T cells, or PBMCs.

Per the original methods: Amplification of reference gene primers provided the estimated nucleated cell counts. Assay used: immunoSEQ multiplex PCR; TCRdb lists only in-frame clones, some missing. The V and J calls and clone size are taken from that table; D and trimming were inferred from the DNA. Among about 180,000 clones listed, roughly 83% were seen once. This clone has more than one count but fewer than ten. The length of the CDR3 is 13 residues. Germline values: CDR1 MNHEY, CDR2 SVGAGI. Trimming took off 7 bases at V and 8 bases at J, with 17 bases between the two ends. Sample: peripheral blood. This receptor was obtained from a human donor in a cohort sampled during active COVID-19. This rearrangement joins TRBV6-5 to TRBJ1-2, with D perhaps TRBD1 (6 bases). CDR3 sequence: CASTPGGPGGYTF. In DNA form, the CDR3 reads TGTGCCAGCACCCCGGGGGGGCCGGGGGGCTACACCTTC.